The 31 T cell receptor beta chains in this list originate from one sample, sequenced in a study of naive and memory T cell subsets. Study-level results: Possibly reflecting memory cells re-expressing CD45RA, a few larger clonotypes occurred in naive repertoires, especially CD8.

Both TRBC1 and TRBC2 were covered by a beta constant-region primer of two equimolar oligonucleotides. Nested alpha and beta constant-region primers with the SP2 primer drove four PCR rounds on ligated cDNA. TCRdb re-derived calls from the UMI-ligation and nested PCR reads in MiXCR, one entry per CDR3 protein. The repertoire includes under 150,000 distinct CDR3 sequences, 15% to 25% of them detected once, and approximately 0.63% sits in the top ten. Their cognate antigens are unknown. Sequencing used naive CD8+ T cells from blood. These receptors all come from a human donor in good health.

This clonotype has more than one count but fewer than ten. CDR3 residues: CASSYVLGSYEQYF. DNA of the CDR3: TGTGCCAGCAGTTATGTCCTGGGCTCTTACGAGCAGTACTTC. This rearrangement joins TRBV6-2 or TRBV6-3 to TRBJ2-7; the D is unclear. Per germline, CDR1 MNHEY and CDR2 SVGEGT. V gave up 3 bases and J gave up 4 bases, with 13 bases separating them. The CDR3 covers 14 residues.

This clonotype was seen a handful of times. The chain couples TRBV6-2 or TRBV6-3 to TRBJ2-1, with D tentatively TRBD1 (5 bases). CDR1 MNHEY and CDR2 SVGEGT come from the germline V gene. The length of the CDR3 is 16 residues. The V end was cut by 2 bases, the J end by 8 bases, with 19 bases between. The CDR3 sequence: CASSYAWGAASYEQFF. The DNA of the CDR3 is TGTGCCAGCAGTTACGCCTGGGGCGCGGCGAGCTATGAGCAGTTCTTC.

This clonotype was counted many times. V and J are TRBV10-3 and TRBJ2-1; a possible D gene is TRBD2 (7 bases). The germline V gene has CDR1 ENHRY and CDR2 SYGVKD. The CDR3 spans 12 residues. V lost 9 bases and J lost 6, with 12 bases in between. DNA of the CDR3: TGTGCCATGGGGGCGGGAGCCAATGAGCAGTTCTTC. It encodes CAMGAGANEQFF.

This clonotype came up a few times. The rearrangement joins TRBV6-2 or TRBV6-3 to TRBJ2-1; D remains ambiguous. This CDR3 comprises 14 residues. V was clipped by 6 bases and J by 3 bases, with 12 bases between them. Germline V CDR1 and CDR2: MNHEY, SVGEGT. The CDR3 nucleotides are TGTGCCAGCAGCTCAGTTGGGGTCTACAATGAGCAGTTCTTC. Translation: CASSSVGVYNEQFF.

The rearrangement joins TRBV29-1 to TRBJ1-1, with 7 bases fitting TRBD1. The trim removed 3 bases at V and 1 base at J, leaving 8 bases unmatched. The CDR3 is made up of 15 amino acids. The germline V gene has CDR1 SQVTM and CDR2 ANQGSEA. This CDR3 is CSVESSPGGNTEAFF. In DNA form, the CDR3 reads TGCAGCGTTGAGAGTTCTCCAGGGGGGAACACTGAAGCTTTCTTT.

This clonotype was detected only a few times. The chain couples TRBV3-1 to TRBJ2-7, with TRBD1 identical over 9 bases. Germline trimming cut 0 bases from V and 3 bases from J; bases unmatched to any gene: 9. Per germline, CDR1 LGHDT and CDR2 YNNKEL (reference sequence). The CDR3 runs 17 residues. The CDR3 nucleotides read TGTGCCAGCAGCCAAGAGCCATACCGGGGACAGGGCTACGAGCAGTACTTC. Amino acids: CASSQEPYRGQGYEQYF.

This rearrangement joins TRBV4-1 to TRBJ2-5; D gene ambiguous. Germline assignment: CDR1 MGHRA and CDR2 YSYEKL. Deletions cut 0 bases from V and 1 base from J, with 9 bases between. The CDR3 has 15 amino acids. The CDR3: CASSQEKLIQETQYF. The DNA for the CDR3 is TGCGCCAGCAGCCAAGAAAAGCTTATCCAAGAGACCCAGTACTTC.

This clonotype has a handful of counts. This chain connects TRBV4-3 to TRBJ1-1; D call uncertain. The CDR3 is made up of 14 amino acids. V dropped 4 bases and J dropped 5 bases, with 14 bases sitting between them. Germline V gene sequence: CDR1 LGHNA, CDR2 YSLEER. The CDR3 loop reads CASSRDGVLTEAFF. Here the CDR3 DNA reads TGCGCCAGCAGCCGAGACGGGGTTTTGACTGAAGCTTTCTTT.

This clonotype was counted a few times. The gene calls are TRBV4-1 and TRBJ2-7; D not resolved. The V end was cut by 0 bases, the J end by 1 base, with 13 bases between. Per the germline V gene, CDR1 is MGHRA and CDR2 is YSYEKL. The length of the CDR3 is 16 residues. The CDR3 sequence: CASSQDSGDISYEQYF. The CDR3, as DNA: TGCGCCAGCAGCCAAGATTCAGGAGACATATCCTACGAGCAGTACTTC.

The CDR3 sequence: CSARDVRADTYNEQFF. CDR3 bases: TGCAGTGCTAGAGATGTCAGGGCTGACACCTACAATGAGCAGTTCTTC. The genes are TRBV20-1 and TRBJ2-1; a possible D gene is TRBD1 (5 bases). In germline, CDR1 is DFQATT, CDR2 SNEGSKA (reference sequence). V was cut by 0 bases and J by 2 bases, with 14 bases left in between. The CDR3 has 16 residues.

In its sample, this clonotype was seen a few times. The V call is TRBV7-9, the J call TRBJ2-2; 9 positions agree with TRBD1. This CDR3 is 17 amino acids long. Germline V gives CDR1 SEHNR, CDR2 FQNEAQ (reference sequence). V dropped 5 bases and J dropped 4; count of bases not matched to a gene: 11. CDR3 in amino acids: CASSLPRGQGPTGELFF. The CDR3 coding sequence is TGTGCCAGCAGCCTACCCCGGGGACAGGGTCCCACCGGGGAGCTGTTTTTT.

The chain combines TRBV28 with TRBJ2-7; TRBD2 agrees at 7 bases. Looked up from germline, CDR1 is MDHEN and CDR2 is SYDVKM. This CDR3 comprises 14 residues. V dropped 5 bases and J dropped 7; count of bases not matched to a gene: 11. CDR3 in amino acids: CASSPARETWEQYF. In DNA form, the CDR3 reads TGTGCCAGCAGTCCTGCGCGGGAGACGTGGGAGCAGTACTTC.

This clonotype showed up just a few times. The V and J genes are TRBV9 and TRBJ2-7, with 8 nucleotides matching TRBD1. The CDR3 consists of 15 residues. Per germline, CDR1 SGDLS and CDR2 YYNGEE. V shed 0 bases, J shed 3 bases, and the junction held 5 bases outside the gene matches. CDR3 in amino acids: CASSVDPGQVYEQYF. CDR3 DNA: TGTGCCAGCAGCGTAGATCCGGGACAGGTCTACGAGCAGTACTTC.

This clonotype was counted only a few times. The chain combines TRBV7-3 with TRBJ2-1; TRBD2 aligns across 9 bases. Germline V gene sequence: CDR1 SGHTA, CDR2 FQGTGA. The CDR3 loop spans 15 amino acids. With 6 bases clipped from V and 3 bases from J, the junction kept 6 bases outside the gene matches. The CDR3 DNA reads TGTGCCAGCAGTATAGCGGGAGATGACTACAATGAGCAGTTCTTC. Protein sequence: CASSIAGDDYNEQFF.

The chain recombines TRBV4-1 with TRBJ1-1; D call uncertain. Germline V gene sequence: CDR1 MGHRA, CDR2 YSYEKL. This CDR3 is 16 amino acids long. The V end lost 0 bases, the J end lost 0 bases, and 11 bases lay between the germline ends. The CDR3, as DNA: TGCGCCAGCAGCCAAGATTTAGCGATAATGAACACTGAAGCTTTCTTT. Translation: CASSQDLAIMNTEAFF.

This clonotype was counted a few times. The chain has TRBV19 and TRBJ2-7; TRBD1 matches 9 bases. J was trimmed by 4 bases and V by 7 bases; bases with no gene match: 5. The CDR3 contains 13 residues. Germline V lookup: CDR1 LNHDA, CDR2 SQIVND (reference sequence). CDR3 coding DNA: TGTGCCAGTACCGCGACAGGGGGGTACGAGCAGTACTTC. Encoded protein: CASTATGGYEQYF.

This rearrangement joins TRBV12-3 or TRBV12-4 to TRBJ1-5, with D hard to call. Trimming left V 3 bases short and J 0 bases short, with 9 bases between. The CDR3 sequence is 15 residues long. The CDR3 spells CASSFPRDSNQPQHF. Here the CDR3 DNA reads TGTGCCAGCAGTTTCCCCCGCGATAGCAATCAGCCCCAGCATTTT.

The chain employs TRBV10-3 and TRBJ1-1; D not resolved. CDR1 is ENHRY, CDR2 SYGVKD, per germline. The V and J ends lost 3 bases and 11 bases respectively, with 22 bases between them. CDR3 size: 15 residues. The CDR3 here is CAISDSDGMPEEAFF. CDR3 bases: TGTGCCATCAGTGATTCGGACGGCATGCCTGAGGAGGCTTTCTTT.

This clonotype was counted between two and nine times. The V gene is TRBV12-3 or TRBV12-4, the J gene TRBJ2-7; D is perhaps TRBD1 (5 bases). This CDR3 contains 14 residues. Trimming left V 4 bases short and J 3 bases short, with 13 bases between. CDR3 amino acids: CASSSQGFSYEQYF. The CDR3, as DNA: TGTGCCAGCAGTTCCCAGGGATTTAGCTACGAGCAGTACTTC.

CDR3 residues: CASSQEEHGNTIYF. The CDR3 DNA follows: TGTGCCAGCAGCCAAGAGGAACACGGAAACACCATATATTTT. V gene TRBV3-1 combines with J gene TRBJ1-3; D is undetermined. The germline V and J ends were trimmed by 0 bases and 4 bases, with 7 bases remaining between them. The CDR3 has 14 amino acids. Germline lookup yields CDR1 LGHDT and CDR2 YNNKEL (reference sequence).

This clonotype turned up a few times. The CDR3, as DNA: TGTGCCACTGGACTAGCGGGAGGGGAGACCCAGTACTTC. Translation gives CATGLAGGETQYF. The chain joins TRBV28 to TRBJ2-5; TRBD2 aligns across 15 bases. J lost 5 bases, V lost 10 bases, and 2 bases had no gene match. Looked up from germline, CDR1 is MDHEN and CDR2 is SYDVKM. The CDR3 length is 13 residues.

This chain connects TRBV6-2 or TRBV6-3 to TRBJ2-7; 7 bases match TRBD2. After removal of 1 base from V and 2 bases from J, the junction contained 5 bases not matched to a gene. CDR3 size: 15 residues. Germline-derived CDR1 and CDR2 are MNHEY and SVGEGT. The DNA for the CDR3 is TGTGCCAGCAGTTACTGGCGGGAGATAACCTACGAGCAGTACTTC. It codes for CASSYWREITYEQYF.

This chain connects TRBV28 to TRBJ2-7, with 9 bases fitting TRBD2. J was trimmed by 6 bases and V by 6 bases; bases with no gene match: 12. The CDR3 extends over 15 amino acids. Germline V gene data show CDR1 as MDHEN and CDR2 as SYDVKM. CDR3 nucleotide sequence: TGTGCCAGCAGCCCTTTAGCGGGAGTGCGGAGCGAGCAGTACTTC. Protein: CASSPLAGVRSEQYF. Based on the CDR3 plus reference TRBV28 and TRBJ2-7, the full variable domain is DVKVTQSSRYLVKRTGEKVFLECVQDMDHENMFWYRQDPGLGLRLIYFSYDVKMKEKGDIPEGYSVSREKKERFSLILESASTNQTSMYLCASSPLAGVRSEQYFGPGTRLTVT.

This clonotype was seen only a few times. The CDR3 DNA reads TGTGCCAGCAGTGAACATCCCGCAGGGGAAGTGAACACTGAAGCTTTCTTT. This codes for CASSEHPAGEVNTEAFF. J is TRBJ1-1 and V is TRBV6-1; TRBD1 might be the D (6 bases). The V gene lost 2 bases and the J gene lost 0 bases, with 16 bases spanning the gap. Germline V gene sequence: CDR1 MNHNS, CDR2 SASEGT. The CDR3 contains 17 residues.

The V gene is TRBV7-9, the J gene TRBJ1-2; 8 bases agree with TRBD1. The CDR3 is made up of 15 amino acids. V was pared by 0 bases and J by 6 bases, with 6 bases of the junction left unmatched. Per germline, CDR1 SEHNR and CDR2 FQNEAQ (reference sequence). In DNA, the CDR3 is TGTGCCAGCAGCTTAGCGCTCAGGGGGCGCGATGGCTACACCTTC. It yields the protein CASSLALRGRDGYTF.

The sample holds a few counts of this clonotype. The rearrangement joins TRBV4-1 to TRBJ2-2; TRBD1 aligns across 8 bases. The germline V gene encodes CDR1 MGHRA and CDR2 YSYEKL. After removal of 5 bases from V and 4 bases from J, the junction contained 3 bases not matched to a gene. CDR3 size: 14 residues. The CDR3 is CASSGQGFTGELFF. As DNA, the CDR3 is TGCGCCAGCAGCGGACAGGGTTTCACCGGGGAGCTGTTTTTT.

The gene calls are TRBV20-1 and TRBJ2-3; 11 bases fit TRBD2. The CDR3 loop spans 16 amino acids. The germline V gene encodes CDR1 DFQATT and CDR2 SNEGSKA (reference sequence). The trim removed 1 base at V and 0 bases at J, leaving 3 bases unmatched. CDR3 in DNA: TGCAGTGCTAGAGGGGGACTAGCGGCTAGCACAGATACGCAGTATTTT. It codes for CSARGGLAASTDTQYF.

The chain recombines TRBV27 with TRBJ2-3, with D perhaps matching TRBD1 (6 bases). Germline V gene lookup returns CDR1 MNHEY and CDR2 SMNVEV (reference sequence). The length of the CDR3 is 15 residues. V was pared by 2 bases and J by 3 bases, with 12 bases between. The CDR3 here is CASSLRGFGTDTQYF. The CDR3 coding sequence is TGTGCCAGCAGTTTAAGGGGGTTTGGAACAGATACGCAGTATTTT.

J is TRBJ2-4 and V is TRBV3-1; D is perhaps TRBD1 or TRBD2 (5 bases each). This CDR3 contains 16 residues. Trimming removed 5 bases at V and 0 bases at J, with 14 bases between. Germline V CDR1 and CDR2: LGHDT, YNNKEL (reference sequence). CDR3 sequence reads: CASSVSYGTAKNIQYF. The CDR3 nucleotides read TGTGCCAGCAGCGTAAGTTACGGGACAGCCAAAAACATTCAGTACTTC.

The chain carries TRBV20-1 and TRBJ1-2; 10 nucleotides line up with TRBD1. Looked up from germline, CDR1 is DFQATT and CDR2 is SNEGSKA (reference sequence). This CDR3 has 15 residues. The V segment lost 2 bases and the J segment 2 bases; nucleotides outside the gene matches: 5. CDR3 residues: CSARLWDRGNYGYTF. Written as DNA, the CDR3 is TGCAGTGCTAGACTATGGGACAGGGGAAACTATGGCTACACCTTC.

This chain connects TRBV5-6 to TRBJ1-2; D is ambiguous. Germline V gene data show CDR1 as SGHDT and CDR2 as YYEEEE. V lost 2 bases and J lost 2, with 13 bases in between. The CDR3 is 15 amino acids. The CDR3 DNA sequence: TGTGCCAGCAGCTTTCTAGGGCACGCCAACTATGGCTACACCTTC. Translation: CASSFLGHANYGYTF. Filled out from reference TRBV5-6 and TRBJ1-2, the complete variable domain reads DAGVTQSPTHLIKTRGQQVTLRCSPKSGHDTVSWYQQALGQGPQFIFQYYEEEERQRGNFPDRFSGHQFPNYSSELNVNALLLGDSALYLCASSFLGHANYGYTFGSGTRLTVV.